This TCR beta chain comes out of a study of tumor-infiltrating lymphocytes in localized non-small cell lung cancer. For the study at large: Several tumor histologies, both smoking statuses, and some post-neoadjuvant chemotherapy samples were included. Regarding the study as a whole: Tumors had more T cell infiltration than uninvolved lung, per TCRbeta sequencing and CD3 counts. Tumor T-cell fraction was not associated with recurrence-free survival.

With respect to this clone: The antigen is undetermined.

CDR1 SEHNR and CDR2 FQNEAQ come from the germline V gene (reference sequence). V lost 5 bases to trimming and J lost 7 bases, with 17 bases between them. The CDR3 spans 15 residues. Libraries were prepared by immunoSEQ multiplex PCR; TCRdb keeps only in-frame clonotypes and omits some of them. Here the sample spans approximately 10,000 clones, 60% to 80% being singletons. The V call is TRBV7-9, the J call TRBJ1-4, with D perhaps TRBD1 (6 bases). Sample: lung tumor tissue. The source is a human donor with non-small cell lung cancer. CDR3 sequence (DNA): TGTGCCAGCAGCCCAAAGGGGGGCCCTGGTGAAAAACTGTTTTTT. Translated: CASSPKGGPGEKLFF. The full variable domain, with the rest looked up from reference TRBV7-9 and TRBJ1-4, is DTGVSQNPRHKITKRGQNVTFRCDPISEHNRLYWYRQTLGQGPEFLTYFQNEAQLEKSRLLSDRFSAERPKGSFSTLEIQRTEQGDSAMYLCASSPKGGPGEKLFFGSGTQLSVL.